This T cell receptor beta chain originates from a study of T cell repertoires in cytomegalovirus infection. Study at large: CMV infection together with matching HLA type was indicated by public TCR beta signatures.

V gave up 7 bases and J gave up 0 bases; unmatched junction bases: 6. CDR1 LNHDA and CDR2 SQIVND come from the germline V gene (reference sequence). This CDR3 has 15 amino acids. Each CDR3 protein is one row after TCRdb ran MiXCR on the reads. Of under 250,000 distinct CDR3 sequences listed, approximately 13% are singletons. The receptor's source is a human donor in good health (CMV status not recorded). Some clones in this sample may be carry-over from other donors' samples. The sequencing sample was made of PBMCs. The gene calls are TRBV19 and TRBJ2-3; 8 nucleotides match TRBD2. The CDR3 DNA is TGTGCCAGTAAAGATAGCGGGGCTAGCACAGATACGCAGTATTTT. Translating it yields CASKDSGASTDTQYF.